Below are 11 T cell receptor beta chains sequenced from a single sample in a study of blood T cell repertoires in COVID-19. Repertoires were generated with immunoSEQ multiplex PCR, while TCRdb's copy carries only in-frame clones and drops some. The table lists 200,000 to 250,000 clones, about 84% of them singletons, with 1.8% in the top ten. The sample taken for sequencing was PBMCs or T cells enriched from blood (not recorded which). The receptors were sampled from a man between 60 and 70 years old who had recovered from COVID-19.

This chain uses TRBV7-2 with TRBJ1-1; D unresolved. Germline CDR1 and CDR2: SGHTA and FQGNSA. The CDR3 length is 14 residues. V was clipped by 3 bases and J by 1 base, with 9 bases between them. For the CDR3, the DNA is TGTGCCAGCAGCTTGGAAAGACAGAACACTGAAGCTTTCTTT. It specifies CASSLERQNTEAFF.

DNA for the CDR3: TGTGCCAGCAGCCCCCTGGGGGCCACTAATGAAAAACTGTTTTTT. Translated: CASSPLGATNEKLFF. The chain carries TRBV7-2 and TRBJ1-4; a possible D gene is TRBD1 (6 bases). The CDR3 is 15 amino acids. Per germline, CDR1 SGHTA and CDR2 FQGNSA. The V and J ends lost 5 bases and 2 bases respectively, with 12 bases between them.

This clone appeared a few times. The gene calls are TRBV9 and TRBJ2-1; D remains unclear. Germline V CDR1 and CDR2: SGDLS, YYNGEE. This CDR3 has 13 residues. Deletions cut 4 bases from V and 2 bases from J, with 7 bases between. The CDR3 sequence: CASSPPTYNEQFF. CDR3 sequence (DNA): TGTGCCAGCAGCCCGCCTACCTACAATGAGCAGTTCTTC.

In nucleotides, the CDR3 is TGTGCCAGCAGCTTAACCCCCCCCGGGATCCATGAGCAGTTCTTC. Protein: CASSLTPPGIHEQFF. The chain links TRBV13 to TRBJ2-1; tentative D call: TRBD2 (5 bases). CDR3 length equals 15 residues. Trimming pared 2 bases from V and 8 bases from J, leaving 16 bases between. The germline CDR1 and CDR2 sequences are PRHDT and FYEKMQ (reference sequence).

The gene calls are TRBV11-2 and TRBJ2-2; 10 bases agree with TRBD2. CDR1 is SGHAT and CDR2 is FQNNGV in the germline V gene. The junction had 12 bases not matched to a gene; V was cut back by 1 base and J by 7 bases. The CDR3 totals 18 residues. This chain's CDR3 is CASSLGASGGAKGGELFF. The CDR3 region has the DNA TGTGCCAGCAGCTTAGGGGCCAGCGGGGGGGCCAAAGGCGGGGAGCTGTTTTTT.

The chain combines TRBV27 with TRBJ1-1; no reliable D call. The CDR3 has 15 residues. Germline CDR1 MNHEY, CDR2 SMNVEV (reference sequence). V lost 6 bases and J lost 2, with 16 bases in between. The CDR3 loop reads CASREEGYYNTEAFF. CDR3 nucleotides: TGTGCCAGCAGGGAGGAGGGATACTATAACACTGAAGCTTTCTTT.

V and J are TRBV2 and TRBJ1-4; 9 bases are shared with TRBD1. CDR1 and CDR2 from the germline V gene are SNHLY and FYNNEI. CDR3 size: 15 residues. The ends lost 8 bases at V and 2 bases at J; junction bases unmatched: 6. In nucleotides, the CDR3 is TGTGCCAGCTACCTAGGGACAGGGACTAATGAAAAACTGTTTTTT. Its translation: CASYLGTGTNEKLFF. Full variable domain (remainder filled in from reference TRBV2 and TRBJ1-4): EPEVTQTPSHQVTQMGQEVILRCVPISNHLYFYWYRQILGQKVEFLVSFYNNEISEKSEIFDDQFSVERPDGSNFTLKIRSTKLEDSAMYFCASYLGTGTNEKLFFGSGTQLSVL.

CDR3 DNA: TGTGCCACCAGTGACCCGGGACAGCGCAATGAGCAGTTCTTC. It encodes CATSDPGQRNEQFF. The chain links TRBV24-1 to TRBJ2-1; 7 nucleotides agree with TRBD1. The J segment lost 6 bases and the V segment lost 4 bases, leaving 5 bases of the junction unmatched. Germline assignment: CDR1 KGHDR and CDR2 SFDVKD. There are 14 residues in the CDR3.

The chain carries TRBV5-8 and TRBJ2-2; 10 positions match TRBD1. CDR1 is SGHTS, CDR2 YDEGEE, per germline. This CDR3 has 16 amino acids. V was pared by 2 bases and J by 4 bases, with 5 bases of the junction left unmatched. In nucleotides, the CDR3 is TGTGCCAGCAGCTTTTGGAGGACAGGGGGCACCGGGGAGCTGTTTTTT. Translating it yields CASSFWRTGGTGELFF.

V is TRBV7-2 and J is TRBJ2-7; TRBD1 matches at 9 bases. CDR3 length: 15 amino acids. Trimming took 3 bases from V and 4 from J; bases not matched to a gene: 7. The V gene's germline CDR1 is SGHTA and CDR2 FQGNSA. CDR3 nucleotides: TGTGCCAGCAGCTTGGGACAGGGAAATGGGTACGAGCAGTACTTC. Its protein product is CASSLGQGNGYEQYF.

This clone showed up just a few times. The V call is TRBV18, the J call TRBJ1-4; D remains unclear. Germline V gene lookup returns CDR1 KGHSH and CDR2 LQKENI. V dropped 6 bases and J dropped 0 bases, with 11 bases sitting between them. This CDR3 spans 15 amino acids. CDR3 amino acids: CASSSTAATNEKLFF. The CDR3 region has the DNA TGTGCCAGCTCTTCTACAGCCGCAACTAATGAAAAACTGTTTTTT.